Listed here are 8 T cell receptor beta chains from one sample, sequenced in a study of blood T cell repertoires in COVID-19. The repertoire was sequenced with immunoSEQ multiplex PCR; TCRdb's copy has only in-frame clones and lacks some. The repertoire has under 40,000 clones, roughly 82% of them found once; the top ten carry 13% to 15%. Sequencing was performed on peripheral blood. The receptors were gathered from a man aged 45-65 years with active or convalescent COVID-19.

J is TRBJ2-5 and V is TRBV7-9; 7 positions match TRBD1. Germline CDR1 reads SEHNR; CDR2 reads FQNEAQ (reference sequence). The CDR3 is made up of 15 amino acids. The ends lost 4 bases at V and 6 bases at J; junction bases unmatched: 11. CDR3 DNA sequence: TGTGCCAGCAGCTCAGGACAGGTTGGGATAAAGACCCAGTACTTC. This sequence encodes CASSSGQVGIKTQYF.

The chain combines TRBV5-1 with TRBJ1-1; TRBD1 matches 7 bases. There are 17 residues in the CDR3. With 0 bases clipped from V and 1 base from J, the junction kept 9 bases outside the gene matches. CDR1 SGHRS and CDR2 YFSETQ come from the germline V gene. CDR3 sequence reads: CASSLGRGRGRNTEAFF. Written as DNA, the CDR3 is TGCGCCAGCAGCTTGGGGAGGGGGCGAGGAAGGAACACTGAAGCTTTCTTT.

This chain joins TRBV7-9 and TRBJ1-4; possible D gene TRBD1, 5 bases. V gave up 4 bases and J gave up 3 bases, with 12 bases separating them. The length of the CDR3 is 15 residues. Looked up from germline, CDR1 is SEHNR and CDR2 is FQNEAQ (reference sequence). CDR3 bases: TGTGCCAGCAGCTCGGGACTGATATCTAATGAAAAACTGTTTTTT. Encoded protein: CASSSGLISNEKLFF.

This clone has just one count. This chain uses TRBV5-1 with TRBJ2-5; D possibly corresponds to TRBD1 (6 bases). CDR1 SGHRS and CDR2 YFSETQ come from the germline V gene. Trimming removed 3 bases from V and 2 bases from J, with 17 bases in between. The CDR3 contains 16 residues. The CDR3 DNA follows: TGCGCCAGCAGCTCCAGGGGCCAACAAATTCAAGAGACCCAGTACTTC. This gives the protein CASSSRGQQIQETQYF.

V and J are TRBV24-1 and TRBJ2-7; the match to TRBD1 covers 12 bases. Germline V gives CDR1 KGHDR, CDR2 SFDVKD. V shed 4 bases and J 7 bases; nucleotides not matched to a gene: 7. This CDR3 is built from 15 residues. Here the CDR3 reads CATSDRGDRGREQYF. The DNA of the CDR3 is TGTGCCACCAGTGACCGAGGGGACAGGGGGCGAGAGCAGTACTTC.

The genes are TRBV7-6 and TRBJ2-3; 8 bases agree with TRBD2. CDR1 is SGHVS and CDR2 is FNYEAQ in the germline V gene. CDR3 size: 16 residues. V dropped 3 bases and J dropped 1; count of bases not matched to a gene: 6. CDR3 loop: CASSLESGGGTDTQYF. The CDR3 DNA reads TGTGCCAGCAGCTTGGAGAGCGGGGGCGGCACAGATACGCAGTATTTT.

This clone has only one observation. The rearrangement uses TRBV11-2 and TRBJ2-5, with TRBD2 matching over 10 bases. This CDR3 is built from 16 residues. The trim removed 4 bases at V and 3 bases at J, leaving 8 bases unmatched. Germline CDR1 reads SGHAT; CDR2 reads FQNNGV. The CDR3 DNA sequence: TGTGCCAGCAGCTCCCCACCCGGACTAGCGGAAGAGACCCAGTACTTC. Translated: CASSSPPGLAEETQYF.

This clone was seen once. The chain uses TRBV27 and TRBJ2-3; a weak D match, TRBD2 (6 bases). The germline V gene has CDR1 MNHEY and CDR2 SMNVEV (reference sequence). Trimming shortened V by 3 bases and J by 0 bases, and 10 bases separated the two germline ends. The CDR3 sequence is 15 residues long. The CDR3: CASSFLAGSTDTQYF. DNA for the CDR3: TGTGCCAGCAGTTTTCTGGCGGGGAGCACAGATACGCAGTATTTT.